This TCR beta chain was documented in a study of T cells in Graves' hyperthyroidism and ophthalmopathy. General observations from the study: By a 13 V-J model, ophthalmopathy was set apart from stable hyperthyroidism.

Amplification targeted TCR beta CDR3 regions from RNA transcripts. First-round RT-PCR with HTBI primers amplified the TCR CDR3 region. TCRdb reprocessed the multiplex PCR reads via MiXCR and lists one record per CDR3 protein. Among approximately 630,000 distinct CDR3 sequences, around 15% were seen once, and the ten largest hold 3.8%. This clonotype was observed many times. Its specificity is not known. There are 14 residues in the CDR3. The V end was cut by 5 bases, the J end by 4 bases, with 13 bases between. The germline CDR1 and CDR2 sequences are MDHEN and SYDVKM. Hyperthyroidism, newly diagnosed and lasting under 2 months, affected patients aged 18 to 65. About 10 ml of fresh peripheral blood supplied the PBMCs.

V usage is TRBV28 and J usage is TRBJ2-3; D remains unclear. What was sequenced was blood. This TCR was sampled from a woman in her twenties or thirties with Graves' hyperthyroidism. The chain's CDR3 is CASSRRSWADTQYF. As DNA, the CDR3 is TGTGCCAGCAGTCGCCGAAGTTGGGCAGATACGCAGTATTTT. Combining the CDR3 with reference TRBV28 and TRBJ2-3 gives the whole variable domain DVKVTQSSRYLVKRTGEKVFLECVQDMDHENMFWYRQDPGLGLRLIYFSYDVKMKEKGDIPEGYSVSREKKERFSLILESASTNQTSMYLCASSRRSWADTQYFGPGTRLTVL.